The 3 T cell receptor beta chains presented below share a single source sample, sequenced in a study of CD8 T cells in ankylosing spondylitis. Study observations and caveats: What seemed typical of ankylosing spondylitis blood was a TCR beta motif built from about 8 highly homologous variants.

Their antigens remain unidentified. A single record per CDR3 protein comes from TCRdb applying MiXCR to the 5' RACE reads. The sample lists fewer than 250,000 distinct CDR3 sequences; about 16% were seen once. Sequenced material: blood, either unsorted or a sorted T cell fraction (not recorded which). These receptors originate from a male donor with ankylosing spondylitis.

The chain has TRBV24-1 and TRBJ2-1; 12 bases agree with TRBD2. From germline, CDR1 is KGHDR and CDR2 SFDVKD. J lost 8 bases, V lost 7 bases, and 14 bases had no gene match. This CDR3 contains 17 residues. CDR3 loop: CATSAPGLAGEGDEQFF. The CDR3, as DNA: TGTGCCACCAGCGCCCCGGGACTAGCGGGCGAGGGGGATGAGCAGTTCTTC.

This clonotype was recorded at least ten times. This rearrangement joins TRBV4-1 to TRBJ1-1, with a weak D call TRBD1 (5 bases). The CDR3 has 14 residues. CDR1 and CDR2 from the germline V gene are MGHRA and YSYEKL. The germline V and J ends were trimmed by 0 bases and 4 bases, with 9 bases remaining between them. The CDR3 nucleotides read TGCGCCAGCAGCCAAGAAGACAGCTCCACTGAAGCTTTCTTT. Translation: CASSQEDSSTEAFF.

This sequence joins TRBV7-2 and TRBJ1-2; D possibly corresponds to TRBD1 (5 bases). The germline gives CDR1 SGHTA, CDR2 FQGNSA. Between the trimmed V and J ends, which lost 5 bases and 8 bases, there was a span of 15 bases. The CDR3 totals 13 residues. DNA of the CDR3: TGTGCCAGCAGCCCAAGAGGGGCGTGGGGCTACACCTTC. Protein product: CASSPRGAWGYTF.